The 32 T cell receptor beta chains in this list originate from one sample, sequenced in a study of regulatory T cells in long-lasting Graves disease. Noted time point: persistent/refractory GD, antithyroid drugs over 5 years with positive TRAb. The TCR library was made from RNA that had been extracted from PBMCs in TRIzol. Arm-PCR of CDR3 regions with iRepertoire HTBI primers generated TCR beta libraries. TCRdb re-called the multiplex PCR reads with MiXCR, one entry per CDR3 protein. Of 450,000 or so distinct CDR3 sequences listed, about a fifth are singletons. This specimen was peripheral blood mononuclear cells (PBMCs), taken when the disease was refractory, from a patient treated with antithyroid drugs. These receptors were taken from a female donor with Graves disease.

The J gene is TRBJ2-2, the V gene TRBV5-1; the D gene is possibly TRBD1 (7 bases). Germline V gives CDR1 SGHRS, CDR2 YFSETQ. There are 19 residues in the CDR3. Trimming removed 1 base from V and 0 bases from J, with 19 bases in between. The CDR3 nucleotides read TGCGCCAGCAGCTTGCTCCCGGTCGGAGGGACAGCGAACACCGGGGAGCTGTTTTTT. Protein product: CASSLLPVGGTANTGELFF.

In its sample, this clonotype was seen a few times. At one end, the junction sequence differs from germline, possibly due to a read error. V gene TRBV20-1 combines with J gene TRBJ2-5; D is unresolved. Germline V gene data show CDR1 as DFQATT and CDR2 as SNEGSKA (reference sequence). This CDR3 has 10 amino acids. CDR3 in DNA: TGCAGTGCGGTCCTCGAGACTCAGTACTTC. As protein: CSAVLETQYF.

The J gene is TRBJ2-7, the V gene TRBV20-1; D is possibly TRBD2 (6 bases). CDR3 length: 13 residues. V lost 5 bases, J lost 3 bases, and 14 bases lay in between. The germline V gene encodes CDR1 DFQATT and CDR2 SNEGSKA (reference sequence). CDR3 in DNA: TGCAGTGCTGATAAACCGGGGGTCTACGAGCAGTACTTC. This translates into CSADKPGVYEQYF.

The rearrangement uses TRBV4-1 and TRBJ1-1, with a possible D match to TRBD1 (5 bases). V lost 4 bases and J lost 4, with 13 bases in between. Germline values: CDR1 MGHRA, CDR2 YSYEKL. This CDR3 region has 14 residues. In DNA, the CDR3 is TGCGCCAGCAGCCGTGAGGGGCGCGTCACTGAAGCTTTCTTT. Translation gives CASSREGRVTEAFF.

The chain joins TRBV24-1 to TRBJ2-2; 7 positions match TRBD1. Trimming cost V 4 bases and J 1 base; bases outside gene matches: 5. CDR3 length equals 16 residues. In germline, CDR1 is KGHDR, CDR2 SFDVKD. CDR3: CATSDLRQGNTGELFF. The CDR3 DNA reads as TGTGCCACCAGTGACCTCCGACAGGGGAACACCGGGGAGCTGTTTTTT.

The CDR3 sequence: CASSYSQTSGTQYF. The CDR3 bases are TGTGCCAGCAGTTACTCTCAGACTAGCGGGACCCAGTACTTC. This sequence joins TRBV6-9 and TRBJ2-5, with 9 bases aligning to TRBD2. Trimming at V came to 3 bases and at J to 7 bases, leaving 6 bases not matched to a gene. This CDR3 contains 14 residues. CDR1 is MNHGY, CDR2 SVAAGI, per germline.

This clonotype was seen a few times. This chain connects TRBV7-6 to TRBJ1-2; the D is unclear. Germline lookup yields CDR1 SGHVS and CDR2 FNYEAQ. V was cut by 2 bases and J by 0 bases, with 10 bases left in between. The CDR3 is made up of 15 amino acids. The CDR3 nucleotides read TGTGCCAGCAGCTTAACGGACGGTGCTAACTATGGCTACACCTTC. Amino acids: CASSLTDGANYGYTF.

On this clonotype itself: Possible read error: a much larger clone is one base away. The CDR3 DNA follows: TGTGTCAGCAGTTCCGCGGGATTCCAAGAGACCCAGTACTTC. This gives the protein CVSSSAGFQETQYF. The J gene is TRBJ2-5, the V gene TRBV28, with a possible D match to TRBD2 (6 bases). This CDR3 spans 14 amino acids. Germline V CDR1 and CDR2: MDHEN, SYDVKM.

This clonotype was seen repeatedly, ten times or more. This CDR3 reads CASRQGHYGYTF. The CDR3 bases are TGTGCCAGCAGACAGGGCCACTATGGCTACACCTTC. This chain joins TRBV28 and TRBJ1-2, with D maybe TRBD1 (6 bases). Looked up from germline, CDR1 is MDHEN and CDR2 is SYDVKM. This CDR3 is 12 amino acids long. V shed 6 bases and J shed 3 bases, with 8 bases lying between them.

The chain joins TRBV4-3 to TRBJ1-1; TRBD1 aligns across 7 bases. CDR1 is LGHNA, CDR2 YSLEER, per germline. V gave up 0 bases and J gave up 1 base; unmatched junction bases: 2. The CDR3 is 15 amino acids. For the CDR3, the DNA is TGCGCCAGCAGCCAAGATTGGACAGGGAACACTGAAGCTTTCTTT. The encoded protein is CASSQDWTGNTEAFF.

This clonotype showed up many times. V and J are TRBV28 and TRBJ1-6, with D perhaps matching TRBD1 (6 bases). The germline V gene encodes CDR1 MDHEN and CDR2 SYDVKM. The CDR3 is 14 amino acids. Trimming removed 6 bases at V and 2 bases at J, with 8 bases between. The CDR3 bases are TGTGCCAGCAGGGGGACAACCTATAATTCACCCCTCCACTTT. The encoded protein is CASRGTTYNSPLHF.

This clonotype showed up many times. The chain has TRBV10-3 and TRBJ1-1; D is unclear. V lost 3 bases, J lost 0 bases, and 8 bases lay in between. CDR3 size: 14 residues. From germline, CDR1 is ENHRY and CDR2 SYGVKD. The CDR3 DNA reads TGTGCCATCAGTGACCCCGATCTGAACACTGAAGCTTTCTTT. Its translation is CAISDPDLNTEAFF.

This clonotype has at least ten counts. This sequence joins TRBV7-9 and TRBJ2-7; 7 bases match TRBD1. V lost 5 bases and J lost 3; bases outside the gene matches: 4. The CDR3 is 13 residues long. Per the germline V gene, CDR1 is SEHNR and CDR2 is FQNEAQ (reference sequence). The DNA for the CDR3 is TGTGCCAGCAGCCGGGACAGCCGCTACGAGCAGTACTTC. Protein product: CASSRDSRYEQYF.

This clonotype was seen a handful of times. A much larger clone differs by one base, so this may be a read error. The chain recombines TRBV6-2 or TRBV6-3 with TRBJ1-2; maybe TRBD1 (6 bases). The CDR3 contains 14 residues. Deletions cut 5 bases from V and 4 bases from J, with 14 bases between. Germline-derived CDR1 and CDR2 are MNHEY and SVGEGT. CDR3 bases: TGTGCCAGCAGTCTAGGGGGGGGTGGCTATGGCTACACCTTC. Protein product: CASSLGGGGYGYTF.

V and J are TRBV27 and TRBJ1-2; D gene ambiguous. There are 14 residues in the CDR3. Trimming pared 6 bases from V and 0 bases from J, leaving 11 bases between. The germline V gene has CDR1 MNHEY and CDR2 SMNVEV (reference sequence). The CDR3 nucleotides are TGTGCCAGCAGGCCAGAAGTAACTAACTATGGCTACACCTTC. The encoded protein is CASRPEVTNYGYTF.

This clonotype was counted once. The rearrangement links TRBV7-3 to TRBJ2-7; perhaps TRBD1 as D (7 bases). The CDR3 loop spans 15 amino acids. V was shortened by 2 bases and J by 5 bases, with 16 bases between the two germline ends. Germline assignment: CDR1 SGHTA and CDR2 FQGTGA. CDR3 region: CASSLVNRGGDEQYF. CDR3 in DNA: TGTGCCAGCAGCTTAGTCAACAGGGGAGGCGACGAGCAGTACTTC. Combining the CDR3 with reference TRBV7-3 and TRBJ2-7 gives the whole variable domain GAGVSQTPSNKVTEKGKYVELRCDPISGHTALYWYRQSLGQGPEFLIYFQGTGAADDSGLPNDRFFAVRPEGSVSTLKIQRTERGDSAVYLCASSLVNRGGDEQYFGPGTRLTVT.

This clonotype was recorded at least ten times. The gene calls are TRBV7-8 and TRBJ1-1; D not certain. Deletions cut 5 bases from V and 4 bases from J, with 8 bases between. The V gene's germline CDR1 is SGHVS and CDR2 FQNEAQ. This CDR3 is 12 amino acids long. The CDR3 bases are TGTGCCAGCAGCCGAGACTTCACTGAAGCTTTCTTT. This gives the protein CASSRDFTEAFF.

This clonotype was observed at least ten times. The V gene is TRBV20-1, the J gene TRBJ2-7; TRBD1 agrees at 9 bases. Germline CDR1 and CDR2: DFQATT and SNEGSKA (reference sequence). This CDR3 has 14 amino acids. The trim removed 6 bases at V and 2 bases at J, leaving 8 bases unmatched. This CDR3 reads CSALGTGSTYEQYF. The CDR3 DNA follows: TGCAGTGCGCTCGGGACAGGGTCAACCTACGAGCAGTACTTC.

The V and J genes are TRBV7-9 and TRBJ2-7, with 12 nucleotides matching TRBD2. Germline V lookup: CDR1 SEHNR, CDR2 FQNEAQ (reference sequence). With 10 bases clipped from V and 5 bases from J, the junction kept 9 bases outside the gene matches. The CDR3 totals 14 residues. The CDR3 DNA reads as TGTGCCACGAATCGACTAGCGGGAGTAAACGAGCAGTACTTC. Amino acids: CATNRLAGVNEQYF.

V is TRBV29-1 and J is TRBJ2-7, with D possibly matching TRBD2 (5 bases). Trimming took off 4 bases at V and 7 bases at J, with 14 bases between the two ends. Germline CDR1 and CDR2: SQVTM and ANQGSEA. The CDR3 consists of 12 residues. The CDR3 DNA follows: TGCAGCGTTGTTAGCGCCCGGGGAGAGCAGTACTTC. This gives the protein CSVVSARGEQYF.

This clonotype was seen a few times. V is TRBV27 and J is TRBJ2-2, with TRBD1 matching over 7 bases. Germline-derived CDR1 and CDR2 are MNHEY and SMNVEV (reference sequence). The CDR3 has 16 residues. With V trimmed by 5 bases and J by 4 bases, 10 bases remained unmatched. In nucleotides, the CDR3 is TGTGCCAGCAGTACCGGACAGGAATTGAGCACCGGGGAGCTGTTTTTT. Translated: CASSTGQELSTGELFF.

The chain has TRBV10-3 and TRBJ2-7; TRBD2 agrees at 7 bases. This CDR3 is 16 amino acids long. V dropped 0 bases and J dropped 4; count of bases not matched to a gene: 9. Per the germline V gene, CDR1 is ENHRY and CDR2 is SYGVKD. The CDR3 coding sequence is TGTGCCATCAGTGAGTCGGCAGCTAGCGGTGCTTACGAGCAGTACTTC. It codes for CAISESAASGAYEQYF.

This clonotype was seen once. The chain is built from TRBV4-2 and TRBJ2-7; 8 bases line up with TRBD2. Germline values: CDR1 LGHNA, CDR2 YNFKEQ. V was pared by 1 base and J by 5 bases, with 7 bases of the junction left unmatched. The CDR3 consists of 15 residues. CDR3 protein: CASSQGREGLDEQYF. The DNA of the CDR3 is TGTGCCAGCAGCCAAGGACGGGAGGGCCTGGACGAGCAGTACTTC.

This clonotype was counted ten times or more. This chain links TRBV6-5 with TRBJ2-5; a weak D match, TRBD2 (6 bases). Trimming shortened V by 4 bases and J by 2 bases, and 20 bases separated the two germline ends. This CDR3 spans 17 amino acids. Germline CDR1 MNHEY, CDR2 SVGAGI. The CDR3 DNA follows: TGTGCCAGCAGTTTTACCCCCCGGGCTAGCGAGCAAGAGACCCAGTACTTC. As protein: CASSFTPRASEQETQYF.

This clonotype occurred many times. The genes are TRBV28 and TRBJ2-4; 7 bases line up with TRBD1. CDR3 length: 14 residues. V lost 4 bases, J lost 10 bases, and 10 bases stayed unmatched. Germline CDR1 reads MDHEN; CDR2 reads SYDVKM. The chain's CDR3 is CASSSRQGLKIQYF. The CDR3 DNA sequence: TGTGCCAGCAGTTCACGACAGGGCCTGAAGATTCAGTACTTC.

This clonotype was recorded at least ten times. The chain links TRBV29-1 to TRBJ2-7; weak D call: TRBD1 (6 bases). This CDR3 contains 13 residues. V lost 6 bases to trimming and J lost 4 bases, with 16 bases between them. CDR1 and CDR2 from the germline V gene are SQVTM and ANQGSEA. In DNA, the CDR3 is TGCAGCGTGGGAACAGGGTCCGGGTACGAGCAGTACTTC. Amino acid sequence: CSVGTGSGYEQYF.

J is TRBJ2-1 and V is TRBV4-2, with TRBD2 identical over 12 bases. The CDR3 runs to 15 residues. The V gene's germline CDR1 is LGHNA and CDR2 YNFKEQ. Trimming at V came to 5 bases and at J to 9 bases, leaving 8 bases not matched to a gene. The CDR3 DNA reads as TGTGCCAGCAGCGATCTAGCGGGAGGGCCTGGTGAGCAGTTCTTC. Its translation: CASSDLAGGPGEQFF.

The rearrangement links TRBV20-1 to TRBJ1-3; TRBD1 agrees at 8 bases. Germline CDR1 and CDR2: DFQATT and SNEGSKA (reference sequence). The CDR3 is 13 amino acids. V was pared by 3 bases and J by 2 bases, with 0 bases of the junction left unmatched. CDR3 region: CSARTGAGNTIYF. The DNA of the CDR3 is TGCAGTGCTAGGACAGGGGCTGGAAACACCATATATTTT.

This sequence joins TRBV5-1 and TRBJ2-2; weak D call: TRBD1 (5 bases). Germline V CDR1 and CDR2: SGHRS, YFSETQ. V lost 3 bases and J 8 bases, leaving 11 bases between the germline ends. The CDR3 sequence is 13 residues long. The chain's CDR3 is CASSSQNRGELFF. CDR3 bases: TGCGCCAGCAGCTCCCAGAACAGGGGGGAGCTGTTTTTT.

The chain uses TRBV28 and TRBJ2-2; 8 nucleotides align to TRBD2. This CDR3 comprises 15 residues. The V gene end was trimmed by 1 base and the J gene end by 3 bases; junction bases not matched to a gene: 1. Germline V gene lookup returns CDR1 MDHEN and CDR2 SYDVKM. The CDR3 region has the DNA TGTGCCAGCAGTTTATACGGGGGGGACACCGGGGAGCTGTTTTTT. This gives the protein CASSLYGGDTGELFF.

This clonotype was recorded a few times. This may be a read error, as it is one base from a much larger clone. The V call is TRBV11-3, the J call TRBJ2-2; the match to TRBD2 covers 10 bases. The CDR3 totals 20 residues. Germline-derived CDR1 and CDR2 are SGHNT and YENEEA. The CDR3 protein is CASSLDVSIGTSANTGELLF. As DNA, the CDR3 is TGTGCCAGCAGCTTAGATGTCTCCATCGGGACTAGCGCCAACACCGGGGAGCTGCTTTTT. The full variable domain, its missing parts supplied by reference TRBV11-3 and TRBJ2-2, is EAGVVQSPRYKIIEKKQPVAFWCNPISGHNTLYWYLQNLGQGPELLIRYENEEAVDDSQLPKDRFSAERLKGVDSTLKIQPAELGDSAVYLCASSLDVSIGTSANTGELLFGEGSRLTVL.

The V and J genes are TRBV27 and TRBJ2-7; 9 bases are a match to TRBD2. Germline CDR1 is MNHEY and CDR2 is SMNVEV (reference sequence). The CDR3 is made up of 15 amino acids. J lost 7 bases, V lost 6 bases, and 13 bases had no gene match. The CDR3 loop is CASSPSTSGGGEQYF. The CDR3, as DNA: TGTGCCAGCAGCCCTTCGACTAGCGGAGGTGGGGAGCAGTACTTC.